These 16 T cell receptor beta chains were all obtained from the same sample, sequenced in a study of T cells in tumors after PD-1 blockade. Sequencing used immunoSEQ multiplex PCR; TCRdb keeps in-frame clones, though not all of them. The table includes about 63,000 clones, around two thirds detected once. The sample consisted of PBMCs, taken after anti-PD-1 treatment. Receptors originate from a human donor with basal cell carcinoma.

A few counts support this clone. This chain joins TRBV28 and TRBJ2-2; TRBD2 agrees at 9 bases. The CDR3 covers 15 residues. The V gene end was trimmed by 2 bases and the J gene end by 7 bases; junction bases not matched to a gene: 5. Germline V gene sequence: CDR1 MDHEN, CDR2 SYDVKM. The CDR3 loop reads CASSLTAGGSGELFF. The CDR3 DNA is TGTGCCAGCAGTTTAACCGCGGGGGGGAGCGGGGAGCTGTTTTTT.

This rearrangement joins TRBV7-9 to TRBJ1-5; TRBD1 matches 7 bases. The CDR3 length is 15 residues. Trimming took 1 base from V and 2 from J; bases not matched to a gene: 2. CDR1 and CDR2 from the germline V gene are SEHNR and FQNEAQ (reference sequence). The CDR3 sequence: CASSLEGQGNQPQHF. CDR3 bases: TGTGCCAGCAGCTTAGAAGGACAGGGCAATCAGCCCCAGCATTTT.

The CDR3 protein is CASSPGLAGGREQFF. The CDR3 coding sequence is TGTGCCAGCAGCCCGGGACTAGCGGGGGGGCGAGAGCAGTTCTTC. This rearrangement joins TRBV7-2 to TRBJ2-1; 16 nucleotides align to TRBD2. J lost 10 bases, V lost 5 bases, and 5 bases had no gene match. The germline V gene has CDR1 SGHTA and CDR2 FQGNSA. The CDR3 covers 15 residues.

The genes are TRBV2 and TRBJ2-7; D remains ambiguous. The germline gives CDR1 SNHLY, CDR2 FYNNEI. The germline V and J ends were trimmed by 7 bases and 0 bases, with 10 bases remaining between them. The CDR3 has 13 amino acids. The CDR3 region has the DNA TGTGCCAGCATCTCTGCCGACTCCTACGAGCAGTACTTC. It encodes CASISADSYEQYF.

The V call is TRBV5-3, the J call TRBJ1-1; D not resolved. TRBV5-3 qualifies as an ORF whose function is uncertain. V was shortened by 6 bases and J by 4 bases, with 10 bases between the two germline ends. The CDR3 totals 12 residues. The CDR3 sequence is CARTRPGTEAFF. The CDR3 coding sequence is TGTGCCAGAACTCGACCGGGCACTGAAGCTTTCTTT.

The genes are TRBV5-1 and TRBJ2-5; possibly TRBD1 for D (5 bases). Trimming removed 0 bases at V and 1 base at J, with 10 bases between. This CDR3 has 15 residues. Germline V gene data show CDR1 as SGHRS and CDR2 as YFSETQ. CDR3 nucleotide sequence: TGCGCCAGCAGCTTGGCCGCCAGGGCCCAAGAGACCCAGTACTTC. Protein: CASSLAARAQETQYF. The full variable domain, in which reference TRBV5-1 and TRBJ2-5 provide the parts outside the CDR3, is KAGVTQTPRYLIKTRGQQVTLSCSPISGHRSVSWYQQTPGQGLQFLFEYFSETQRNKGNFPGRFSGRQFSNSRSEMNVSTLELGDSALYLCASSLAARAQETQYFGPGTRLLVL.

The chain employs TRBV19 and TRBJ2-1, with 9 bases matching TRBD1. The CDR3 consists of 15 residues. With 8 bases clipped from V and 2 bases from J, the junction kept 7 bases outside the gene matches. Germline values: CDR1 LNHDA, CDR2 SQIVND (reference sequence). CDR3 amino acids: CASADGQGTYNEQFF. The CDR3 DNA reads as TGTGCCAGTGCAGACGGACAGGGGACCTACAATGAGCAGTTCTTC.

The V call is TRBV11-3, the J call TRBJ1-5; TRBD1 matches 7 bases. This CDR3 comprises 19 residues. Germline V CDR1 and CDR2: SGHNT, YENEEA. With 5 bases clipped from V and 0 bases from J, the junction kept 16 bases outside the gene matches. The CDR3: CASSTTAGQEIYSNQPQHF. CDR3 DNA: TGTGCCAGCAGCACAACCGCCGGACAGGAGATCTATAGCAATCAGCCCCAGCATTTT. The complete variable domain, with remaining parts taken from reference TRBV11-3 and TRBJ1-5, reads EAGVVQSPRYKIIEKKQPVAFWCNPISGHNTLYWYLQNLGQGPELLIRYENEEAVDDSQLPKDRFSAERLKGVDSTLKIQPAELGDSAVYLCASSTTAGQEIYSNQPQHFGDGTRLSIL.

The rearrangement uses TRBV7-9 and TRBJ2-4; 9 bases match TRBD1. CDR3 size: 16 residues. V gave up 5 bases and J gave up 0 bases; unmatched junction bases: 5. Germline V CDR1 and CDR2: SEHNR, FQNEAQ (reference sequence). CDR3 amino acids: CASSTTGGIAKNIQYF. DNA for the CDR3: TGTGCCAGCAGCACCACAGGGGGCATAGCCAAAAACATTCAGTACTTC.

This sequence joins TRBV28 and TRBJ2-7, with TRBD1 matching over 8 bases. The length of the CDR3 is 15 residues. The ends lost 5 bases at V and 3 bases at J; junction bases unmatched: 9. Germline V CDR1 and CDR2: MDHEN, SYDVKM. The CDR3 reads CASSTPGQGGYEQYF. The CDR3 DNA sequence: TGTGCCAGCAGTACCCCAGGACAGGGAGGCTACGAGCAGTACTTC.

The V call is TRBV28, the J call TRBJ1-6; TRBD1 matches at 11 bases. The CDR3 is 18 amino acids. Germline V gene lookup returns CDR1 MDHEN and CDR2 SYDVKM. The junction had 9 bases not matched to a gene; V was cut back by 2 bases and J by 6 bases. The CDR3, as DNA: TGTGCCAGCAGTTTAGGAGGGGGAGGACAGGGGGCTAATTCACCCCTCCACTTT. Protein sequence: CASSLGGGGQGANSPLHF.

The chain carries TRBV6-6 and TRBJ2-2; 7 nucleotides agree with TRBD1. Germline trimming cut 5 bases from V and 1 base from J; bases unmatched to any gene: 7. Germline CDR1 is MNHNY and CDR2 is SVGAGI (reference sequence). CDR3 length: 16 amino acids. Here the CDR3 reads CASSRTWTGNTGELFF. CDR3 bases: TGTGCCAGCAGTCGAACATGGACAGGGAACACCGGGGAGCTGTTTTTT.

The chain carries TRBV18 and TRBJ2-7; possibly TRBD2 for D (5 bases). V was cut by 2 bases and J by 3 bases, with 14 bases left in between. The length of the CDR3 is 15 residues. CDR1 and CDR2 from the germline V gene are KGHSH and LQKENI. As DNA, the CDR3 is TGTGCCAGCTCACCAGAGGGAAAGGAAAACTACGAGCAGTACTTC. Translated, it gives CASSPEGKENYEQYF.

The chain carries TRBV7-8 and TRBJ2-7; D may correspond to TRBD1 or TRBD2 (5 bases each). The CDR3 has 15 amino acids. V was cut by 3 bases and J by 0 bases, with 12 bases left in between. Germline V CDR1 and CDR2: SGHVS, FQNEAQ. CDR3 DNA: TGTGCCAGCAGCTTGGGGCGCGGAGGCTCCTACGAGCAGTACTTC. Its protein is CASSLGRGGSYEQYF. The variable domain in full, completed from reference TRBV7-8 and TRBJ2-7, reads GAGVSQSPRYKVAKRGQDVALRCDPISGHVSLFWYQQALGQGPEFLTYFQNEAQLDKSGLPSDRFFAERPEGSVSTLKIQRTQQEDSAVYLCASSLGRGGSYEQYFGPGTRLTVT.

The chain links TRBV2 to TRBJ2-5; D call uncertain. With 8 bases removed from V and 5 bases from J, the gap between germline ends came to 12 bases. Germline V gene sequence: CDR1 SNHLY, CDR2 FYNNEI. The CDR3 spans 12 residues. CDR3 nucleotides: TGTGCCAGCGGATTGATAGCTGAGACCCAGTACTTC. Protein sequence: CASGLIAETQYF.

The chain combines TRBV28 with TRBJ1-3; D unclear. Trimming cost V 4 bases and J 6 bases, with 7 bases left between them. Per the germline V gene, CDR1 is MDHEN and CDR2 is SYDVKM. The CDR3 covers 12 residues. The CDR3 DNA follows: TGTGCCAGCAGTTGGGCCCAAAACACCATATATTTT. This translates into CASSWAQNTIYF.